The 26 T cell receptor beta chains below come from one sample, sequenced in a study of response to subunit inactivated influenza vaccine. TCRdb fed the RT-PCR reads into MiXCR, producing one record per CDR3 protein. The data show more than 700,000 distinct CDR3 sequences, about 20% seen once. The sequencing here drew on PBMCs from blood, taken more than 4 days after vaccination. These TCRs come from a man over 45 who received an inactivated influenza vaccine.

This clonotype has only a few counts. CDR3: CSVARTGGVGNTGELFF. Written as DNA, the CDR3 is TGCAGCGTTGCCCGGACAGGGGGCGTCGGAAACACCGGGGAGCTGTTTTTT. The gene calls are TRBV29-1 and TRBJ2-2, with 11 bases aligning to TRBD1. CDR1 SQVTM and CDR2 ANQGSEA come from the germline V gene. V gave up 4 bases and J gave up 2 bases; unmatched junction bases: 9. CDR3 length: 17 amino acids.

The rearrangement joins TRBV21-1 to TRBJ2-3; TRBD2 was called by the table and not checked on the DNA. TRBV21-1 is reported as a pseudogene. There are 14 residues in the CDR3. The CDR3 reads CASMREPDTDTQYF. In DNA, the CDR3 is TGTGCCAGCATGAGAGAGCCCGACACAGATACGCAGTATTTT.

Written as DNA, the CDR3 is TGCGCCAGCAGCCAAGGGGGGAGGGTCGGCACTGAAGCTTTCTTT. Protein product: CASSQGGRVGTEAFF. This rearrangement joins TRBV4-1 to TRBJ1-1; D may be TRBD1 (5 bases). CDR3 size: 15 residues. V was shortened by 1 base and J by 4 bases, with 13 bases between the two germline ends. The germline V gene has CDR1 MGHRA and CDR2 YSYEKL.

This clonotype has a handful of counts. This CDR3 is CASSLYGTANSYEQYF. The CDR3 DNA reads TGTGCCAGCAGCTTGTACGGGACAGCCAACTCCTACGAGCAGTACTTC. The J gene is TRBJ2-7, the V gene TRBV7-2; 7 nucleotides agree with TRBD1. Losses at the gene ends were 3 bases for V and 0 bases for J; bases not matched to a gene: 8. Germline CDR1 is SGHTA and CDR2 is FQGNSA. The CDR3 has 16 residues.

Here the CDR3 reads CSARTSGAHEQYF. The CDR3 DNA sequence: TGCAGTGCAAGGACTAGCGGGGCCCACGAGCAGTACTTC. The V gene is TRBV20-1, the J gene TRBJ2-7; 12 bases are a match to TRBD2. The V segment lost 6 bases and the J segment 5 bases; nucleotides outside the gene matches: 5. CDR1 DFQATT and CDR2 SNEGSKA come from the germline V gene (reference sequence). The CDR3 runs to 13 residues.

This clonotype was found a few times. V usage is TRBV9 and J usage is TRBJ2-7; the D call may be TRBD1 or TRBD2 (5 bases each). V was shortened by 2 bases and J by 2 bases, with 11 bases between the two germline ends. Germline CDR1 SGDLS, CDR2 YYNGEE. The CDR3 loop spans 14 amino acids. The CDR3 DNA reads TGTGCCAGCAGCGTGGGGACGGGCGCCTACGAGCAGTACTTC. Protein sequence: CASSVGTGAYEQYF.

The chain recombines TRBV5-5 with TRBJ2-5; the D is unclear. The CDR3 consists of 13 residues. Trimming cost V 3 bases and J 5 bases, with 11 bases left between them. Germline lookup yields CDR1 SGHKS and CDR2 YYEKEE (reference sequence). The CDR3 loop is CASSYQLRETQYF. In nucleotides, the CDR3 is TGTGCCAGCAGCTATCAACTGCGGGAGACCCAGTACTTC.

This rearrangement joins TRBV7-9 to TRBJ2-1; possibly TRBD2 for D (5 bases). V was pared by 0 bases and J by 12 bases, with 9 bases between. This CDR3 region has 12 residues. CDR1 SEHNR and CDR2 FQNEAQ come from the germline V gene (reference sequence). As DNA, the CDR3 is TGTGCCAGCAGCTTAGCTGGTGGACTGCAGTTCTTC. Translation: CASSLAGGLQFF.

The V call is TRBV7-9, the J call TRBJ2-1; D possibly corresponds to TRBD1 (5 bases). Per germline, CDR1 SEHNR and CDR2 FQNEAQ (reference sequence). Trimming took 0 bases from V and 7 from J, leaving 10 bases between them. CDR3 length: 14 residues. CDR3 loop: CASSLAGRFNEQFF. Here the CDR3 DNA reads TGTGCCAGCAGCTTAGCGGGGCGATTTAATGAGCAGTTCTTC.

This clonotype showed up just a few times. CDR3 amino acids: CASSRGDGMNTEAFF. In nucleotides, the CDR3 is TGCGCCAGCAGCCGAGGGGACGGGATGAACACTGAAGCTTTCTTT. The chain recombines TRBV5-1 with TRBJ1-1, with D tentatively TRBD1 (5 bases). Germline V gene data show CDR1 as SGHRS and CDR2 as YFSETQ. Trimming took off 4 bases at V and 0 bases at J, with 13 bases between the two ends. The CDR3 totals 15 residues.

This clonotype came up a few times. V gene TRBV10-3 combines with J gene TRBJ2-3; 12 positions agree with TRBD2. Germline trimming cut 8 bases from V and 2 bases from J; bases unmatched to any gene: 8. The CDR3 sequence is 16 residues long. CDR1 is ENHRY and CDR2 is SYGVKD in the germline V gene. The CDR3 region is CAISERTSGNTDTQYF. CDR3 bases: TGTGCCATCTCGGAGCGGACTAGCGGGAACACAGATACGCAGTATTTT.

The V and J genes are TRBV6-2 or TRBV6-3 and TRBJ2-7; 12 bases map to TRBD2. This CDR3 comprises 14 residues. The germline CDR1 and CDR2 sequences are MNHEY and SVGEGT. The trim removed 6 bases at V and 7 bases at J, leaving 7 bases unmatched. This chain's CDR3 is CASRTSGSLREQYF. In DNA form, the CDR3 reads TGTGCCAGCAGGACTAGCGGGAGTCTGAGGGAGCAGTACTTC.

The CDR3, as DNA: TGCAGTGCTAGCAACGGCTATCGGCAGCCCCAGCATTTT. This translates into CSASNGYRQPQHF. V usage is TRBV20-1 and J usage is TRBJ1-5; D is unresolved. The CDR3 spans 13 residues. The V gene's germline CDR1 is DFQATT and CDR2 SNEGSKA (reference sequence). V lost 3 bases, J lost 7 bases, and 13 bases lay in between.

This clonotype was picked up a small number of times. The chain couples TRBV6-1 to TRBJ2-7, with D perhaps being TRBD1 or TRBD2 (5 bases each). Germline lookup yields CDR1 MNHNS and CDR2 SASEGT. The CDR3 is made up of 15 amino acids. V gave up 2 bases and J gave up 3 bases, with 14 bases separating them. DNA of the CDR3: TGTGCCAGCAGTGAATCCGGGACCTTCCTCTACGAGCAGTACTTC. The encoded protein is CASSESGTFLYEQYF.

The chain joins TRBV12-3 or TRBV12-4 to TRBJ2-3, with no clear D. This CDR3 has 14 residues. V lost 6 bases and J 2 bases, leaving 12 bases between the germline ends. For the CDR3, the DNA is TGTGCCAGCAGATACGGCCCCTCCACAGATACGCAGTATTTT. It is translated as CASRYGPSTDTQYF.

This clonotype was recorded a few times. The chain joins TRBV15 to TRBJ2-6; tentatively, D is TRBD1 or TRBD2 (6 bases each). Trimming cost V 4 bases and J 1 base, with 8 bases left between them. The CDR3 runs 15 residues. The germline gives CDR1 LNHNV, CDR2 YYDKDF (reference sequence). DNA for the CDR3: TGTGCCACCAGCAAAGGGGGGTCTGGGGCCAACGTCCTGACTTTC. Protein sequence: CATSKGGSGANVLTF.

V usage is TRBV5-1 and J usage is TRBJ2-3; TRBD1 is a possible D gene (6 bases). CDR3 size: 15 residues. In germline, CDR1 is SGHRS, CDR2 YFSETQ. V dropped 2 bases and J dropped 7 bases, with 17 bases sitting between them. CDR3 bases: TGCGCCAGCAGCTTAGAACCTACCCAGGGGTATACGCAGTATTTT. Its translation is CASSLEPTQGYTQYF.

This clonotype was picked up many times. This sequence joins TRBV7-2 and TRBJ2-3; D not resolved. Trimming stripped 5 bases from V and 8 bases from J, with 8 bases between. The CDR3 has 11 amino acids. Germline CDR1 reads SGHTA; CDR2 reads FQGNSA. For the CDR3, the DNA is TGTGCCAGCAGCGTGGAGAGTACGCAGTATTTT. Amino acid sequence: CASSVESTQYF. Filled out from reference TRBV7-2 and TRBJ2-3, the complete variable domain reads GAGVSQSPSNKVTEKGKDVELRCDPISGHTALYWYRQSLGQGLEFLIYFQGNSAPDKSGLPSDRFSAERTGGSVSTLTIQRTQQEDSAVYLCASSVESTQYFGPGTRLTVL.

A few counts support this clonotype. The chain combines TRBV4-3 with TRBJ2-7; D is possibly TRBD1 (6 bases). V lost 2 bases to trimming and J lost 2 bases, with 7 bases between them. The CDR3 sequence is 13 residues long. Germline V gives CDR1 LGHNA, CDR2 YSLEER. This chain's CDR3 is CASSQRTAYEQYF. The CDR3 nucleotides read TGCGCCAGCAGCCAACGGACAGCCTACGAGCAGTACTTC.

Only a few counts were recorded for this clonotype. The chain joins TRBV24-1 to TRBJ2-1; 8 bases fit TRBD1. This CDR3 is built from 13 residues. J lost 14 bases, V lost 0 bases, and 5 bases had no gene match. Germline V lookup: CDR1 KGHDR, CDR2 SFDVKD. The CDR3 region has the DNA TGTGCCACCAGTGATTTGCTCCTACAGGGGGAGTTCTTC. Translated: CATSDLLLQGEFF.

The genes are TRBV12-3 or TRBV12-4 and TRBJ2-5; TRBD1 aligns across 10 bases. This CDR3 region has 15 residues. Trimming at V came to 4 bases and at J to 3 bases, leaving 5 bases not matched to a gene. The CDR3 DNA reads TGTGCCAGCAGTTCTTGGACAGGGGGAGAAGAGACCCAGTACTTC. Residues: CASSSWTGGEETQYF.

This chain connects TRBV20-1 to TRBJ2-2; D not resolved. CDR1 and CDR2 (germline): DFQATT, SNEGSKA (reference sequence). V lost 7 bases to trimming and J lost 5 bases, with 11 bases between them. This CDR3 has 12 amino acids. CDR3 loop: CSGRVGTGELFF. The CDR3 DNA reads as TGCAGTGGTCGTGTGGGGACCGGGGAGCTGTTTTTT.

This clonotype was counted a few times. The chain has TRBV6-1 and TRBJ2-3; tentatively, D is TRBD2 (5 bases). Trimming removed 5 bases from V and 2 bases from J, with 14 bases in between. The CDR3 totals 15 residues. Germline CDR1 is MNHNS and CDR2 is SASEGT. The CDR3 is CASSQNGLLTDTQYF. CDR3 bases: TGTGCCAGCAGTCAGAACGGACTCCTCACAGATACGCAGTATTTT.

This clonotype turned up a few times. The chain is built from TRBV7-9 and TRBJ2-5, with D unresolved. This CDR3 has 14 amino acids. Germline CDR1 and CDR2: SEHNR and FQNEAQ (reference sequence). V lost 0 bases and J 5 bases, leaving 10 bases between the germline ends. This CDR3 reads CASSLALGYETQYF. The CDR3 nucleotides are TGTGCCAGCAGCTTAGCGTTAGGCTACGAGACCCAGTACTTC.

The rearrangement links TRBV5-1 to TRBJ2-7; tentative D call: TRBD2 (6 bases). Per the germline V gene, CDR1 is SGHRS and CDR2 is YFSETQ. The CDR3 covers 13 residues. The ends were cut back, 5 bases at V and 5 bases at J, with 14 bases in the middle. CDR3 in amino acids: CASRDGGKDEQYF. The CDR3 bases are TGCGCCAGCAGGGACGGGGGTAAGGACGAGCAGTACTTC.

In its sample, this clonotype was seen a few times. The rearrangement joins TRBV4-1 to TRBJ1-1; 11 positions agree with TRBD1. Germline V lookup: CDR1 MGHRA, CDR2 YSYEKL. This CDR3 region has 17 residues. Unmatched junction bases numbered 10, after V lost 2 bases and J lost 5 bases. In nucleotides, the CDR3 is TGCGCCAGCAGCCAACCCGGGACAGGGGGGGATAGGACTGAAGCTTTCTTT. Translation gives CASSQPGTGGDRTEAFF.